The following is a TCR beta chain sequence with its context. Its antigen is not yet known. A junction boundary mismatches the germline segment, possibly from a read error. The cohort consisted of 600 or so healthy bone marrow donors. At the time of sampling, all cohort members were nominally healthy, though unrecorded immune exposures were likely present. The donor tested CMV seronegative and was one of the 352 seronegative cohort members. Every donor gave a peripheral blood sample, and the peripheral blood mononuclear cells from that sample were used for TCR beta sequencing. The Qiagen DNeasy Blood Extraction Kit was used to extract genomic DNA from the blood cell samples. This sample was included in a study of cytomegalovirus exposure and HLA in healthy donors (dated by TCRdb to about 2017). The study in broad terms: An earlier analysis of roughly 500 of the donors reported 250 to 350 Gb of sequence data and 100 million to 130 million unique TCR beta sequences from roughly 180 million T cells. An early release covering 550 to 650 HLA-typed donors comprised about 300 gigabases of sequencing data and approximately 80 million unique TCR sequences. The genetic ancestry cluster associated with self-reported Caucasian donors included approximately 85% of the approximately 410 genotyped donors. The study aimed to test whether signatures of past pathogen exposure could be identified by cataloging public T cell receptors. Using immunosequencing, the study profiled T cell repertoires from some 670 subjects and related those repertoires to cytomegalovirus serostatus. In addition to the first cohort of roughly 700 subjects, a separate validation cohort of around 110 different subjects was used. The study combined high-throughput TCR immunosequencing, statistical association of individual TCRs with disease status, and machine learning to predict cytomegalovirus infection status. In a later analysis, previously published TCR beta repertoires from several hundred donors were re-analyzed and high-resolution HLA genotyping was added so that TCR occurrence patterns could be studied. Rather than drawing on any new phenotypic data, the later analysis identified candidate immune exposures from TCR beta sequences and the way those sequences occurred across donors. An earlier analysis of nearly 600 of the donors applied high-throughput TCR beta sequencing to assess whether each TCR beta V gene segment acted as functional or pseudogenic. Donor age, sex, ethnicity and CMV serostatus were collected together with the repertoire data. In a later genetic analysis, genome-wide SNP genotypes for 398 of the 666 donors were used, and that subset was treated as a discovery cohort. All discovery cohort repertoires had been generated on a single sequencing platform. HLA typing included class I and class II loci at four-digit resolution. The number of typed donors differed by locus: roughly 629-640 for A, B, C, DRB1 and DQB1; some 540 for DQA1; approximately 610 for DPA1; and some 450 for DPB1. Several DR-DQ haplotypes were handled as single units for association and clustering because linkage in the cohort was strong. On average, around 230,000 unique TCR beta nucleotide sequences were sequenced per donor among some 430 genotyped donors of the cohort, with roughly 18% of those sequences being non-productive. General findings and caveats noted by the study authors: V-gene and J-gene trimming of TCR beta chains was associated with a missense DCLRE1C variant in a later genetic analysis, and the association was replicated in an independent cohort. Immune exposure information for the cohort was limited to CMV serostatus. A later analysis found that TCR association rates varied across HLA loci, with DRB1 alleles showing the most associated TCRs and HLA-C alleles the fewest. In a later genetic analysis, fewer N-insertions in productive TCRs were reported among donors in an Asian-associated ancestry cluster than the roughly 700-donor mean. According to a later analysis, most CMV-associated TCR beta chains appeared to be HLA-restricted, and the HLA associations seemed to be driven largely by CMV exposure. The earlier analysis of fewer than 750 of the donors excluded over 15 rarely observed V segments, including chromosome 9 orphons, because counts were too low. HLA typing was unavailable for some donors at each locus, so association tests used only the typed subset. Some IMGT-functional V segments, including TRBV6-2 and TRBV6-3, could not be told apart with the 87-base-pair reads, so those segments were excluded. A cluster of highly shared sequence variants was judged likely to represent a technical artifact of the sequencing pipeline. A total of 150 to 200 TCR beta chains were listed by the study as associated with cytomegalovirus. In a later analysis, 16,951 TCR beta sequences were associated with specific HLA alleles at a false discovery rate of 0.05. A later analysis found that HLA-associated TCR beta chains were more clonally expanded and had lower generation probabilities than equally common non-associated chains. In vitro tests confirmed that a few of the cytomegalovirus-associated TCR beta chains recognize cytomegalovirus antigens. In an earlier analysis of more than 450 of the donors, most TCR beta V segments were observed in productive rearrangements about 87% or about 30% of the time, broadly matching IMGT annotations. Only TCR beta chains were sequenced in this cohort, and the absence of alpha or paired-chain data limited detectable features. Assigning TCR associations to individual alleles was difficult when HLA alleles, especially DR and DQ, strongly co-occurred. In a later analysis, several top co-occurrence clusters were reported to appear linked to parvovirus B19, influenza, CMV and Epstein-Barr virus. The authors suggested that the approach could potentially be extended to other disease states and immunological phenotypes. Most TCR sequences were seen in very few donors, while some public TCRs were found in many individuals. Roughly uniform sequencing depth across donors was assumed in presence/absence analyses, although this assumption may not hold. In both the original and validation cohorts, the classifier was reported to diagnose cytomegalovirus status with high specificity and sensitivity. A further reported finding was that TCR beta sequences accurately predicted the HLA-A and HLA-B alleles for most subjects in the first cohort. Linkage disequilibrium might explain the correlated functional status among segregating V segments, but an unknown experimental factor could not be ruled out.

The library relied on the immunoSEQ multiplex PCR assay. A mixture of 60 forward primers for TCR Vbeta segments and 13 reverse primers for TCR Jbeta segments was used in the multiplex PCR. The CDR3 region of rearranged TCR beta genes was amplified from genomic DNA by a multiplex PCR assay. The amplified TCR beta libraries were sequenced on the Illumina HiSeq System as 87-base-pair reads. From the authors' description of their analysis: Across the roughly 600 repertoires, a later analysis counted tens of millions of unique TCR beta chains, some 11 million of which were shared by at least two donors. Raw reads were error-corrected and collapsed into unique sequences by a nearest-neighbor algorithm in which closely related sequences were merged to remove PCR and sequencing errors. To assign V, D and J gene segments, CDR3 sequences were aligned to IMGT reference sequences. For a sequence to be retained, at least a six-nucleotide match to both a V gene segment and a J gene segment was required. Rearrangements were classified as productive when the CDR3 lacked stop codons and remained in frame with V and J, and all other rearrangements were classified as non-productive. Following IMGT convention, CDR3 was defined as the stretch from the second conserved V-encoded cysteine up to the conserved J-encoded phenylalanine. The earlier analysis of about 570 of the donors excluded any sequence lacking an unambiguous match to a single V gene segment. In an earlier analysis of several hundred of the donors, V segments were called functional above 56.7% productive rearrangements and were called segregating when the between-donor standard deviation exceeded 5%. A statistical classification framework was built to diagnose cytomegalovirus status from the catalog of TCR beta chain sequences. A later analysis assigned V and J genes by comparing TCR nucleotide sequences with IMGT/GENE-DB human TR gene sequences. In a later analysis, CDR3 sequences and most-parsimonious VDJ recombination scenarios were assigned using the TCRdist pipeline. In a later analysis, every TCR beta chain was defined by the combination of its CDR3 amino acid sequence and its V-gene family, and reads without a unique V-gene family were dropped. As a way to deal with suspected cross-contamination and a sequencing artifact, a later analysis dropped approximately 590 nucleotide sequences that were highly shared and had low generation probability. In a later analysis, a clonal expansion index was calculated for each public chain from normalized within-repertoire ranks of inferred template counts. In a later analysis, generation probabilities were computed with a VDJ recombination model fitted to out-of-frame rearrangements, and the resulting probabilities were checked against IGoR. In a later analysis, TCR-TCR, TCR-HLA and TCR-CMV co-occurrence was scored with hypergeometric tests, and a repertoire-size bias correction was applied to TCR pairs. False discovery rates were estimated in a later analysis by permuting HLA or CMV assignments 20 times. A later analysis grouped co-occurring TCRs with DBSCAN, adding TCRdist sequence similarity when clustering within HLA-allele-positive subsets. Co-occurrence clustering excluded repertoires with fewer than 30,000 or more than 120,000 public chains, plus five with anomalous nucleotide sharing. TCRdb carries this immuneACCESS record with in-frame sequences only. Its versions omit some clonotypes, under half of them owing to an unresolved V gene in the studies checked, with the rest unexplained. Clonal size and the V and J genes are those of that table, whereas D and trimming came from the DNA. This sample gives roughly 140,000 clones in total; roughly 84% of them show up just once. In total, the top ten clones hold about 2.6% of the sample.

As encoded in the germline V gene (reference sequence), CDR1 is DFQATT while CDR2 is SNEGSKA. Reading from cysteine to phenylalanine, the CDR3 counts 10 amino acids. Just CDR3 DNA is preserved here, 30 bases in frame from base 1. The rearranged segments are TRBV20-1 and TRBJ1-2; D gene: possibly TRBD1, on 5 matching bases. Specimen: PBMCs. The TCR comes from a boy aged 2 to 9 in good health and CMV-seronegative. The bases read TGCAGTGCAGGACACTACGGCTACACCTTC. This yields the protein CSAGHYGYTF.